These T cell receptor beta chains were read from a single sample in a study of blood T cells in healthy people across ages. MiXCR, applied by TCRdb to the 5' RACE reads, yields one record per CDR3 protein. Of some 860,000 distinct CDR3 sequences listed, approximately 53% are singletons. The source material was blood. The receptor source for this set is a man aged 35 to 55 in good health. Each CDR3 is given with its conserved first and last residue. Each record gives: D gene, clone size, V gene, CDR3 protein. A D gene is named only where the DNA matches it firmly. Clone size, where shown, is once, few, many, or a class for clones that have expanded.

NA,NA,TRBV6-4,CASKRDKGIYPEKLFF
TRBD2,NA,TRBV4-3,CASSQVGRERFTDTQYF
TRBD1,NA,TRBV3-1,CASSQDMGQSNYDYTF
TRBD2,NA,TRBV4-2,CASSQDLAGGGNGETQYF
TRBD2,few,TRBV6-6,CASSPGLESSQETQYF
NA,few,TRBV7-6,CASRLGQSNSPLHF
TRBD1,NA,TRBV4-3,CASSQPGQETYEQYF
TRBD1,few,TRBV28,CASSFDRVSQPQHF
NA,NA,TRBV4-1,CASSHPTDTQYF
NA,NA,TRBV6-6,CASLRGNTEAFF
TRBD2,NA,TRBV2,CASRRTSGGLDTQYF
NA,NA,TRBV6-1,CASTYQVHNEQFF
NA,once,TRBV20-1,CSAREAGDGQYF
NA,NA,TRBV9,CASSVDQGYYEQYF
NA,NA,TRBV6-5,CASSAGHLGTEAFF
NA,few,TRBV24-1,CAASGDPLYGYTF
NA,NA,TRBV10-2,CASSESRSPHDEQFF
TRBD1,NA,TRBV7-9,CASSSGQGNGNQPQHF
TRBD1,NA,TRBV29-1,CSVPQAWTGGLSGGYTF
NA,NA,TRBV7-2,CASSSSRGAFF
NA,NA,TRBV9,CASSVRRDFQETQYF
TRBD2,NA,TRBV6-2/TRBV6-3,CASSETSGRTYEQYF
TRBD1,NA,TRBV10-3,CAISDRGPYGYTF
NA,NA,TRBV27,CASRSQSNTEAFF
NA,few,TRBV28,CASSFLRNQETQYF
NA,NA,TRBV20-1,CSARGGAITDTQYF
TRBD2,NA,TRBV11-1,CASSLILAGAAKNIQYF
NA,few,TRBV10-3,CAISESRDGGSPLHF
TRBD1,many,TRBV11-2,CASSSQGTGIYHEQYF
NA,NA,TRBV27,CASSQQEIPYNEQFF